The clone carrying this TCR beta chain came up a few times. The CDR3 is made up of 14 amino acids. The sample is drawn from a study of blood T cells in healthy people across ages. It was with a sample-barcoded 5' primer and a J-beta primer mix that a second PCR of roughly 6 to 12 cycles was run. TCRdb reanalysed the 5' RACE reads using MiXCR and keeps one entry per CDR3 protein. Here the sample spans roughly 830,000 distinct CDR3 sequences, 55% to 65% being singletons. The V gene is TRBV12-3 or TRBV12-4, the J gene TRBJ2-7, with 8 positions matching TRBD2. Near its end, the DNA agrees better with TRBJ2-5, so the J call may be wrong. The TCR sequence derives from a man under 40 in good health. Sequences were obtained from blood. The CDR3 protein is CASGIAGLQETQYF. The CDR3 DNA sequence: TGTGCCAGCGGTATAGCGGGGCTACAAGAGACCCAGTACTTC.